This T cell receptor beta chain is from a study of blood T cell repertoires in COVID-19. At the level of the study: The analysed material was cDNA or gDNA that came from T cells, B-cell-depleted T cells, or PBMCs.

J lost 7 bases, V lost 3 bases, and 7 bases had no gene match. Germline V gives CDR1 SGDLS, CDR2 YYNGEE. The CDR3 is 15 amino acids. Researchers sorted participants into cohorts using their self-reported clinical history. Authors' processing steps: From reference gene primer amplification, estimates of nucleated cell counts were derived. TCRdb's table, derived via immunoSEQ multiplex PCR, lists solely in-frame clones and lacks some. For V, J and clone size, that table is used; D and trimming come from the DNA. The table has some 210,000 clones, around 82% seen once. This TCR came from a man aged 30-40 years with acute COVID-19. Source material: PBMCs or T cells enriched from blood (not recorded which). This chain uses TRBV9 with TRBJ1-2; 12 bases map to TRBD1. CDR3 DNA: TGTGCCAGCAGCGCACCGGGACAGGGGGCGCGTGGCTACACCTTC. Amino acids: CASSAPGQGARGYTF.